This T cell receptor (beta chain) was observed in a study of T-cell reconstitution after alpha-beta-depleted transplantation in children. Looked up from germline, CDR1 is MNHEY and CDR2 is SVGEGT. V was cut by 6 bases and J by 6 bases, with 11 bases left in between. This CDR3 is 13 amino acids long. Preparation of the TCRbeta library involved a method that used unique molecular identifiers. Using its own MiXCR run on the PCR reads, TCRdb lists one record per CDR3 protein. Here the sample spans 190,000 or so distinct CDR3 sequences, approximately 6.6% being singletons. This clonotype appeared many times.

The rearrangement uses TRBV6-2 or TRBV6-3 and TRBJ2-2; D could derive from TRBD1 or TRBD2 (5 bases each). This clonotype was obtained from a human donor who donated a stem cell graft to a child with Wiskott-Aldrich syndrome. Specimen: PBMCs from the stem cell graft donor, collected from the stem cell graft. CDR3 coding DNA: TGTGCCAGCAGCGATGGGGGACCCGGGGAGCTGTTTTTT. This gives the protein CASSDGGPGELFF.